Presented here are 20 T cell receptor beta chains from one specimen sequenced in a study of cytomegalovirus exposure and HLA in healthy donors (dated by TCRdb to 2015 to 2018). The protocol used for the library was the immunoSEQ multiplex PCR assay. The multiplex PCR relied on a mix of 60 forward primers for TCR Vbeta segments and 13 reverse primers for TCR Jbeta segments. The immuneACCESS repertoire file appears here via TCRdb, limited to in-frame rearrangements. These files lack a portion of the clones; in checked studies, under half of the deficit traces to unresolved V genes, and the cause of the others is not known. The sample's table covers about 160,000 clones. The ten top clones hold 2.1% of the sample. Sequenced: PBMCs. The source is a man aged 30 to 39 in good health and CMV-seronegative.

The V and J genes are TRBV5-6 and TRBJ2-2; TRBD2 might be the D (5 bases). Trimming shortened V by 1 base and J by 5 bases, and 15 bases separated the two germline ends. The CDR3 runs to 16 residues. Germline V gene lookup returns CDR1 SGHDT and CDR2 YYEEEE. CDR3 DNA sequence: TGTGCCAGCAGCTTGTTGTCTGGGAGTAGAACCGGGGAGCTGTTTTTT. It codes for CASSLLSGSRTGELFF.

The chain recombines TRBV2 with TRBJ1-1; no reliable D call. V was clipped by 6 bases and J by 4 bases, with 12 bases between them. The CDR3 has 13 residues. CDR1 SNHLY and CDR2 FYNNEI come from the germline V gene. The CDR3 DNA follows: TGTGCCAGCAGCCGGGATCCAGGCACTGAAGCTTTCTTT. Translation: CASSRDPGTEAFF.

The rearrangement uses TRBV4-3 and TRBJ1-2, with no clear D. Germline V gives CDR1 LGHNA, CDR2 YSLEER. There are 13 residues in the CDR3. V gave up 2 bases and J gave up 8 bases, with 12 bases separating them. CDR3 region: CASSQLFFEGYTF. Here the CDR3 DNA reads TGCGCCAGCAGCCAATTATTCTTTGAGGGCTACACCTTC.

This chain uses TRBV5-1 with TRBJ1-2; 7 positions match TRBD1. V was pared by 4 bases and J by 5 bases, with 8 bases of the junction left unmatched. The CDR3 extends over 14 amino acids. Germline V gene sequence: CDR1 SGHRS, CDR2 YFSETQ. The CDR3 DNA reads TGCGCCAGCAGCGTTGACGGGACAGAGTATGGCTACACCTTC. Translated, it gives CASSVDGTEYGYTF.

This rearrangement joins TRBV7-2 to TRBJ2-7; the match to TRBD2 covers 7 bases. CDR3 length: 16 residues. With 1 base clipped from V and 4 bases from J, the junction kept 10 bases outside the gene matches. Germline-derived CDR1 and CDR2 are SGHTA and FQGNSA. In DNA form, the CDR3 reads TGTGCCAGCAGCTTAGAGGGGTCTAGCGGAATTTACGAGCAGTACTTC. Its translation is CASSLEGSSGIYEQYF.

This chain links TRBV28 with TRBJ1-1, with D maybe TRBD1 (5 bases). This CDR3 has 12 amino acids. Trimming took 5 bases from V and 5 from J, leaving 9 bases between them. The V gene's germline CDR1 is MDHEN and CDR2 SYDVKM. For the CDR3, the DNA is TGTGCCAGCAGTCTAGGGGTGACTGAAGCTTTCTTT. Its translation is CASSLGVTEAFF.

CDR3 nucleotides: TGCGCCAGCAGCTTCAAGGGGGCCGTCGACAATGAGCAGTTCTTC. Its translation: CASSFKGAVDNEQFF. The V gene is TRBV4-1, the J gene TRBJ2-1; TRBD1 aligns across 7 bases. With V trimmed by 5 bases and J by 5 bases, 9 bases remained unmatched. The CDR3 has 15 amino acids. The germline gives CDR1 MGHRA, CDR2 YSYEKL.

The rearrangement uses TRBV15 and TRBJ1-5, with 12 bases aligning to TRBD1. The germline V gene has CDR1 LNHNV and CDR2 YYDKDF (reference sequence). This CDR3 comprises 20 residues. The V gene end was trimmed by 1 base and the J gene end by 6 bases; junction bases not matched to a gene: 16. CDR3 bases: TGTGCCACCAGCAGAGCAAACTTACGGGACAGGGGGCCTTGGGGTCAGCCCCAGCATTTT. It specifies CATSRANLRDRGPWGQPQHF.

The chain recombines TRBV5-4 with TRBJ2-3; TRBD2 aligns across 8 bases. CDR1 is SGHNT and CDR2 is YYREEE in the germline V gene (reference sequence). After removal of 4 bases from V and 6 bases from J, the junction contained 10 bases not matched to a gene. CDR3 size: 15 residues. The CDR3 spells CASSLPGLGEDTQYF. The CDR3 DNA sequence: TGTGCCAGCAGCCTACCGGGACTAGGGGAGGATACGCAGTATTTT.

The chain couples TRBV5-1 to TRBJ2-7; D unresolved. The germline CDR1 and CDR2 sequences are SGHRS and YFSETQ. V shed 0 bases and J shed 7 bases, with 20 bases lying between them. This CDR3 is 16 amino acids long. Here the CDR3 DNA reads TGCGCCAGCAGCTTGGCCGGTGCAGGCCCCTTTGGAGAGCAGTACTTC. Translation: CASSLAGAGPFGEQYF.

V and J are TRBV7-2 and TRBJ2-7; 14 bases agree with TRBD2. The germline CDR1 and CDR2 sequences are SGHTA and FQGNSA. The V and J ends lost 1 base and 6 bases, in that order; junction bases with no gene match: 2. This CDR3 has 15 residues. The CDR3 loop is CASSLGLAGGGEQYF. CDR3 in DNA: TGTGCCAGCAGCTTAGGACTAGCGGGAGGGGGCGAGCAGTACTTC.

The V call is TRBV2, the J call TRBJ1-4; TRBD1 matches 7 bases. Germline V lookup: CDR1 SNHLY, CDR2 FYNNEI. V was clipped by 8 bases and J by 8 bases; unmatched bases: 11. The CDR3 length is 14 residues. CDR3 nucleotides: TGTGCCAGCGTCCCAAACAGGGGTGACGAAAAACTGTTTTTT. As protein: CASVPNRGDEKLFF.

The V and J genes are TRBV5-4 and TRBJ2-1; TRBD2 matches 11 bases. The CDR3 length is 16 residues. Germline lookup yields CDR1 SGHNT and CDR2 YYREEE (reference sequence). Unmatched junction bases numbered 6, after V lost 1 base and J lost 6 bases. The CDR3 reads CASSLRLAGGGNEQFF. The CDR3 nucleotides are TGTGCCAGCAGCTTGCGCCTAGCGGGAGGAGGCAATGAGCAGTTCTTC.

V gene TRBV27 combines with J gene TRBJ1-2; TRBD1 matches 7 bases. The V and J ends lost 3 bases and 3 bases, in that order; junction bases with no gene match: 13. The CDR3 is made up of 17 amino acids. Germline V gives CDR1 MNHEY, CDR2 SMNVEV (reference sequence). Here the CDR3 reads CASSFTLVPGTDYGYTF. The CDR3 DNA sequence: TGTGCCAGCAGTTTCACATTGGTACCCGGGACAGACTATGGCTACACCTTC.

The CDR3: CASSQEDFSGEQYF. The CDR3 DNA is TGTGCCAGCAGCCAAGAAGACTTCTCGGGCGAGCAGTACTTC. This chain connects TRBV4-2 to TRBJ2-7; D remains ambiguous. Germline values: CDR1 LGHNA, CDR2 YNFKEQ. The V end was cut by 0 bases, the J end by 6 bases, with 12 bases between. The CDR3 covers 14 residues.

J is TRBJ1-1 and V is TRBV29-1, with a possible D match to TRBD1 (5 bases). The CDR3 is 13 amino acids. The V gene's germline CDR1 is SQVTM and CDR2 ANQGSEA. V was pared by 0 bases and J by 11 bases, with 16 bases between. As DNA, the CDR3 is TGCAGCGTTGAAGACGTACAGGTCGACCTCGCTTTCTTT. It encodes CSVEDVQVDLAFF.

The genes are TRBV18 and TRBJ2-7; possible D gene TRBD2, 5 bases. The CDR3 runs 15 residues. V was clipped by 5 bases and J by 0 bases, with 14 bases between them. Germline V gives CDR1 KGHSH, CDR2 LQKENI. CDR3 nucleotides: TGTGCCAGCTCATCAGCGAGCGGTAGCTCCTACGAGCAGTACTTC. Its translation is CASSSASGSSYEQYF. The full variable domain, its missing parts supplied by reference TRBV18 and TRBJ2-7, is NAGVMQNPRHLVRRRGQEARLRCSPMKGHSHVYWYRQLPEEGLKFMVYLQKENIIDESGMPKERFSAEFPKEGPSILRIQQVVRGDSAAYFCASSSASGSSYEQYFGPGTRLTVT.

CDR3 coding DNA: TGCGCCAGCAGCCAAGTTCACCAGGGAACCGGGGAGCTGTTTTTT. This encodes CASSQVHQGTGELFF. V is TRBV4-1 and J is TRBJ2-2, with D perhaps TRBD1 (5 bases). Trimming removed 1 base from V and 5 bases from J, with 11 bases in between. The CDR3 consists of 15 residues. The V gene's germline CDR1 is MGHRA and CDR2 YSYEKL.

The J gene is TRBJ2-7, the V gene TRBV28; maybe TRBD1 (6 bases). Germline V lookup: CDR1 MDHEN, CDR2 SYDVKM. The V gene lost 7 bases and the J gene lost 2 bases, with 15 bases spanning the gap. CDR3 length equals 14 residues. The CDR3, as DNA: TGTGCCAGCATCCCCTGGGACAACACCTACGAGCAGTACTTC. Its translation is CASIPWDNTYEQYF.

The gene calls are TRBV29-1 and TRBJ2-5; 8 nucleotides agree with TRBD2. The CDR3 length is 14 residues. V lost 2 bases, J lost 4 bases, and 6 bases stayed unmatched. The germline gives CDR1 SQVTM, CDR2 ANQGSEA. CDR3 bases: TGCAGCGTTGAACCGGGACTAGGGGGAGAGACCCAGTACTTC. This gives the protein CSVEPGLGGETQYF.